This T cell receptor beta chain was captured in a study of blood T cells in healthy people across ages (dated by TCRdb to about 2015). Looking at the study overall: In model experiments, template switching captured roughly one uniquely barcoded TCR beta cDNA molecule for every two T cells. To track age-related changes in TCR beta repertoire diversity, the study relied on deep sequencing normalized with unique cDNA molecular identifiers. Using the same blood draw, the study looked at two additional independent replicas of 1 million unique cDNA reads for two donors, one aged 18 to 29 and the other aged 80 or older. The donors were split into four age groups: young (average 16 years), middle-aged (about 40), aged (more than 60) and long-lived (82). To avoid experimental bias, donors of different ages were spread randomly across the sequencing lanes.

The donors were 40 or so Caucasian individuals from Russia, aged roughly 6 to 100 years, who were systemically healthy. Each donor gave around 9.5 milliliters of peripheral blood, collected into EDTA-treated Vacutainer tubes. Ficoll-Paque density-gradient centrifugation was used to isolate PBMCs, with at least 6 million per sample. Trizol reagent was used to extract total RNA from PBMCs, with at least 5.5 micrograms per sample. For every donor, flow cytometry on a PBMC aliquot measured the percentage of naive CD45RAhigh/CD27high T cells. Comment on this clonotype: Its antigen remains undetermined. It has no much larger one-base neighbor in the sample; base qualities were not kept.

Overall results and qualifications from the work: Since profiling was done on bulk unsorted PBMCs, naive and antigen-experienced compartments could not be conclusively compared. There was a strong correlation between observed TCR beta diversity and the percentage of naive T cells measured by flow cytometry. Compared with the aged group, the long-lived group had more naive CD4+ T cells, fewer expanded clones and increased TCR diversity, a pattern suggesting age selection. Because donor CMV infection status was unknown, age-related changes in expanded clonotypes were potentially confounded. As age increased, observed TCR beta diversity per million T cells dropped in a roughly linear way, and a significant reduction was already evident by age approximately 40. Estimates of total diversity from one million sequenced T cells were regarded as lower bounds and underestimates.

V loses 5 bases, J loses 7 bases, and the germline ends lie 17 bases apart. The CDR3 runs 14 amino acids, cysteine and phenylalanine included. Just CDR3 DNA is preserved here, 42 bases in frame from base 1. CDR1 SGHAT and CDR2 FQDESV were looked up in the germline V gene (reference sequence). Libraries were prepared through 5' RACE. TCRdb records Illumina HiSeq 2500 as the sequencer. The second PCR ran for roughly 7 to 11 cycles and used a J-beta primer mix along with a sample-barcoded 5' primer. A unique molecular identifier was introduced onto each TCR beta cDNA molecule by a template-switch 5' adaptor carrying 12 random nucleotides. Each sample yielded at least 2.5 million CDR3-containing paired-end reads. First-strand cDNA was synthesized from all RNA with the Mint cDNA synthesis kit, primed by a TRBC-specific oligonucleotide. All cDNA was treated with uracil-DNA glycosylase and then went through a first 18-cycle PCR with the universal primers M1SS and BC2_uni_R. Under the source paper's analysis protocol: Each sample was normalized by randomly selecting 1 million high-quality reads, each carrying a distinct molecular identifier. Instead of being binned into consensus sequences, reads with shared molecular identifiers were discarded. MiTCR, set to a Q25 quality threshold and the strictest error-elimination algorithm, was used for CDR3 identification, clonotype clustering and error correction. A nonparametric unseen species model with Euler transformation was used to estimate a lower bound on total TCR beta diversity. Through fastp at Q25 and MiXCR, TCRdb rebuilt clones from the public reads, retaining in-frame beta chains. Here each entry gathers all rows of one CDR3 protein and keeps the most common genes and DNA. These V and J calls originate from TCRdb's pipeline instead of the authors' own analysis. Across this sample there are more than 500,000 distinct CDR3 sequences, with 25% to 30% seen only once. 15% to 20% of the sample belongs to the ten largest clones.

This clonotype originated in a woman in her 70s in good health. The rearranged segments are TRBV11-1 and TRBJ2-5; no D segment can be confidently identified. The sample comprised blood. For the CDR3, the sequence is CASSPGPGGGTQYF. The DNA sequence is TGTGCCAGCAGCCCCGGGCCAGGCGGCGGGACCCAGTACTTC.